This T cell receptor (beta chain) derives from a study of CD8+CD57+ T cells in acquired aplastic anemia (dated by TCRdb to the late 2010s). Regarding the complete study: Extracted DNA from sorted CD4+ and CD8+ cells averaged approximately 3 ug, ranging from about 0.19 to 30 ug. Healthy donor samples averaged about 10 million reads for CD4+ and around 12 million for CD8+ cells.

General findings and caveats noted by the study authors: Around 28 CD8+ CDR3 sequences were found to be shared between patients and controls, but these sequences appeared to be highly expressed in patients and within the immunodominant clones of the patients. Between patients and healthy controls, no significant difference in CD8+ Simpson's diversity was found (P=0.060).

In the study, sorted CD4+ and CD8+ blood T cells from patients with severe aplastic anemia and from healthy subjects underwent deep sequencing of TCR repertoires. Ficoll-Paque density gradient centrifugation was used to isolate peripheral blood mononuclear cells. Before DNA extraction, CD4+ and CD8+ T cells were sorted by FACS or by magnetic beads. Regarding this clonotype: Its binding antigen is unknown. Base qualities are missing; no much larger clone stands one base away.

Genomic DNA served as template for TCR beta VDJ combination and CDR3 sequence profiling. TCR repertoire sequencing was run on an Illumina HiSeq 2000. The paper's processing steps were these. TRBV/TRBJ rearrangement plots, CDR3 size and DJ length profiles, and Simpson's diversity index were used to evaluate the repertoires. Whichever DNA sequence was most abundant in the deep sequencing data was defined as the immunodominant clone. CDR3 amino acid sequences were checked for sharing across subjects and were also compared against the VDJdb database and published repertoires. TCRdb took the public reads, trimmed them with fastp at Q25, ran MiXCR for clone calling and kept in-frame beta chains. A single entry per CDR3 protein holds the most common genes and DNA from its merged rows. The V and J calls were determined by TCRdb, not by the authors. A total of about 130,000 distinct CDR3 sequences appear in this sample, 40% to 60% of them only once. 2% to 3% of the sample comes from the top ten.

Its CDR3 holds 13 amino acids, cysteine through phenylalanine. The entry retains the CDR3 DNA only, 39 bases that are in frame from base 1. V loses 3 bases of germline sequence and J loses 1 base, and the interval between the two ends is 9 bases. CDR1 and CDR2, per the germline V gene, are SQVTM and ANQGSEA. The TCR comes from a human donor in good health, serving as a control. The chain employs TRBV29-1 and TRBJ1-1, with the D gene uncertain. Sequenced material: sorted CD4+, CD8+, or CD8+CD57+ T cells (not recorded which) from PBMCs. The sequence in DNA is TGCAGCGTTGACGTCTGGGAGAACACTGAAGCTTTCTTT. The translation is CSVDVWENTEAFF.